This entry concerns a single T cell receptor beta chain. Its specific antigen is unknown. Qualities for individual bases were not recorded, and no much larger clone is one base off. V gives up 3 bases and J gives up 5 bases, and the segment between their germline ends measures 16 bases. The CDR3 holds 16 amino acids from the cysteine to the phenylalanine. Left in the record is the CDR3 DNA by itself, 48 bases read in frame from the first base. The germline V gene gives CDR1 as MGHRA and CDR2 as YSYEKL. These data originate in a study of T cell responses to AZD1222 COVID-19 vaccine (dated by TCRdb to the early 2020s). In terms of the full investigation: Because spike-specific TCR depth and breadth did not differ between the two schedules, AZD1222 recipients who got a second dose at roughly 4 weeks were pooled with those who got a second dose at roughly 12 weeks. Trial participants were enrolled into age subgroups of 18-55, 56-69 and 70-plus years, which contained about 150, 27 and 61 TCR-sequenced participants, respectively. A total of 230 to 250 trial participants underwent TCR sequencing, of whom 200 to 220 received two doses of AZD1222 and roughly 25 received two doses of the MenACWY control vaccine. What the work shows at the level of the full study, not this receptor alone: Only five to seven AZD1222 recipients were SARS-CoV-2 seropositive at baseline, limiting conclusions about previously exposed vaccinees. No day 14 peak-response samples were available, so repertoires were characterized only after the peak T cell response. Nearly half of unique spike-specific TCRs reportedly recognized epitopes outside regions mutated in the B.1.351 and B.1.1.7 variants. The vaccine-associated CD4 TCRs covered the entire spike protein, and the dominant responses fell in regions 160-218 and 743-854. After two AZD1222 doses, spike-specific TCR breadth and depth were significantly higher than at day 0 and than in MenACWY recipients. Participants were mostly white British and included more females than males, and it was suggested by the authors that clonal diversity may have been underestimated. In the small 56-69-year group, the increase in depth fell short of significance, most likely because of low power.

Interpreted using the paper, the time point label stands for: baseline before first vaccination. Samples from vaccinated people were obtained from the UK trials COV001 and COV002, which included a single-blind randomized controlled phase 2/3 trial of AZD1222 (ChAdOx1 nCoV-19) in healthy adults. For TCRbeta chain sequencing, PBMC samples were collected from trial participants at day 0 and at day 28 after the second dose. The CDR3 regions of human TCRbeta chains were analyzed by immunosequencing. Under the source paper's analysis protocol: TCRs in the repertoires were matched against a reference library of SARS-CoV-2-specific TCRs that had been generated with the MIRA antigen-specificity platform. Breadth was defined as the fraction of unique TCRs that were SARS-CoV-2-associated, and depth was defined as the fraction of total T cells that were SARS-CoV-2-associated. Each spike-specific TCR was assigned to its reactive spike region and to a CD4 or CD8 class using the MIRA data. Log10-transformed breadth and depth values were compared by one-way ANOVA with Sidak's multiple comparisons tests. Held by TCRdb, this immuneACCESS table contains in-frame sequences only and omits some clones. Under half of the omission traces to an unresolved V gene where checked; the cause of the rest is unknown. V and J calls and clone size follow that table, whereas D and trimming were derived from the DNA. The sample contains roughly 120,000 clones, 90% to 95% of them found a single time. The ten largest account for around 7% of the sample.

The sequence was obtained from an adult in good health. The chain joins TRBV4-1 to TRBJ2-2; the D element could tentatively be TRBD1 or TRBD2, as 7 bases agree for each. The specimen was peripheral blood, collected on day 0 of AZD1222 vaccination. The DNA is as follows: TGCGCCAGCAGCCAGGACAGGAGGACTAGGACCGGGGAGCTGTTTTTT. This yields the protein CASSQDRRTRTGELFF.